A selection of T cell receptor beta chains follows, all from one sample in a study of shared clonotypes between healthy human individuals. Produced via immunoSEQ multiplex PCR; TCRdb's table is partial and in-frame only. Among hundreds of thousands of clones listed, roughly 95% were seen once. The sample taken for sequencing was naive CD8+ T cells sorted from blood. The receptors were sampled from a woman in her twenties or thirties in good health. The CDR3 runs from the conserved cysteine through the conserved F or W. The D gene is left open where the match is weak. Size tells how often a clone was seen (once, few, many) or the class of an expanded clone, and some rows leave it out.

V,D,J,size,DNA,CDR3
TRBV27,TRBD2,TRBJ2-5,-,TGTGCCAGCAGTTGGGGGACTAGCGGGAGCCCAGAGACCCAGTACTTC,CASSWGTSGSPETQYF
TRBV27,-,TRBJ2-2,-,TGTGCCAGCAGGAACAGGGTCACCGGGGAGCTGTTTTTT,CASRNRVTGELFF
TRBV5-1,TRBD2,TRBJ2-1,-,TGCGCCAGCAGCTCACGTTGGACTAGCGGCCTCGGCTACAATGAGCAGTTCTTC,CASSSRWTSGLGYNEQFF
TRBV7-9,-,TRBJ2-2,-,TGTGCCAGCAGCTTATCCTTGAACACCGGGGAGCTGTTTTTT,CASSLSLNTGELFF
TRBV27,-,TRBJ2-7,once,TGTGCCAGCAGTTTATTGGGGTTCGAGCAGTACTTC,CASSLLGFEQYF
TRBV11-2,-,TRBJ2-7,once,TGTGCCAGCAGCTTAGGGGGGAGAGAGCAGTACTTC,CASSLGGREQYF
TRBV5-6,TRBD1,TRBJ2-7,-,TGTGCCAGCAGCTTCGGGACAGGGGAGGACGAGCAGTACTTC,CASSFGTGEDEQYF
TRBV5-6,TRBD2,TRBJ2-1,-,TGTGCCAGCAGCTTGTTTCTAGCGGGAGGGCGTGAGCAGTTCTTC,CASSLFLAGGREQFF
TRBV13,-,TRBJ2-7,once,TGTGCCAGCAGCTTAACCCTAGGCGGGATGACCTACGAGCAGTACTTC,CASSLTLGGMTYEQYF
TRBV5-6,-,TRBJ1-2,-,TGTGCCAGCAGCTTTTACACCGGCTTACTCTATGGCTACACCTTC,CASSFYTGLLYGYTF
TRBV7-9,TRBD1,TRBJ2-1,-,TGTGCCAGCGCCTGGGACAGCAATGAGCAGTTCTTC,CASAWDSNEQFF
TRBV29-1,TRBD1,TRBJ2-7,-,TGCAGCTTCACCGGGACAGGACCCAACGAGCAGTACTTC,CSFTGTGPNEQYF
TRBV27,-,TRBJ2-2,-,TGTGCCAGCAGTGCCCTCCCGTTGGGGACGAGGAACACCGGGGAGCTGTTTTTT,CASSALPLGTRNTGELFF
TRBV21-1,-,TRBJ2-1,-,TGTGCCAGCAGCAAAACTCGGGCGAGATTAAACTACAATGAGCAGTTCTTC,CASSKTRARLNYNEQFF
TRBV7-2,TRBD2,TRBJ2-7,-,TGTGCCAGCAGCTATGGGACTAGCGGACACTACGAGCAGTACTTC,CASSYGTSGHYEQYF
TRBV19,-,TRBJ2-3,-,TGTGCCAGTAGTATCCTATCGGGCCGGAGTACAGATACGCAGTATTTT,CASSILSGRSTDTQYF
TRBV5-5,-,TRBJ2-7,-,TGTGCCAGCAGCTTGGCAGGCCTTTATAGCTCCTACGAGCAGTACTTC,CASSLAGLYSSYEQYF
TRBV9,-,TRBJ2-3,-,TGTGCCAGCAGCGTGGGGCGGGTTCGCACAGATACGCAGTATTTT,CASSVGRVRTDTQYF
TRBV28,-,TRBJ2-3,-,TGTGCCAGCAGACAATGGGACAGCACAGATACGCAGTATTTT,CASRQWDSTDTQYF
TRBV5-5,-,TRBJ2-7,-,TGTGCCAGCAGACGACACGGGGAGATAGTCTACGAGCAGTACTTC,CASRRHGEIVYEQYF
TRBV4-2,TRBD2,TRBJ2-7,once,TGTGCCAGCAGCCAATGGACTAGCGGAGCCTACGAGCAGTACTTC,CASSQWTSGAYEQYF
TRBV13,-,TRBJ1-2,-,TGTGCCAGCAGCTTATCGGACCGGGGGTCCCTCTATGGCTACACCTTC,CASSLSDRGSLYGYTF
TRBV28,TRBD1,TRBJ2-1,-,TGTGCCAGCAGCTTCAGCTGGGACAGGGGTTACAATGAGCAGTTCTTC,CASSFSWDRGYNEQFF
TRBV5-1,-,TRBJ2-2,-,TGCGCCAGCAGCTTGTGGACACCGAACACCGGGGAGCTGTTTTTT,CASSLWTPNTGELFF
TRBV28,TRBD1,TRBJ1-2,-,TGTGCCAGCAGCGAGACAGGGAGTGGGCCAAACTATGGCTACACCTTC,CASSETGSGPNYGYTF
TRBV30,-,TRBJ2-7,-,TGTGCCTGGAGGAGGGAGGACTACGAGCAGTACTTC,CAWRREDYEQYF